This T cell receptor beta chain was sequenced during a study of beta chain features in type 1 diabetes. Notes on the study in general: Junctions at VDJ sites from type 1 diabetes patients had fewer insertions and more deletions.

All of the sorted populations showed purity greater than 98%. Investigators reverse transcribed all isolated RNA, so they sequenced expressed TCRB transcripts. The table came from immunoSEQ multiplex PCR; TCRdb's copy has only in-frame clones and leaves some out. The repertoire holds over 700,000 clones, with 15% to 20% as singletons. Points on this clone: Its antigen is undetermined.

The ends lost 2 bases at V and 2 bases at J; junction bases unmatched: 3. CDR3 length: 14 amino acids. The germline CDR1 and CDR2 sequences are ENHRY and SYGVKD. The gene calls are TRBV10-3 and TRBJ2-7; 7 bases agree with TRBD1. This TCR was recovered from a young woman in good health. Sequencing was performed on naive CD4+ T cells from blood. The CDR3 reads CAISERGPAYEQYF. In nucleotides, the CDR3 is TGTGCCATCAGTGAGAGGGGGCCGGCCTACGAGCAGTACTTC.